Each of the 17 T cell receptor beta chains below was sequenced from the same sample in a study of T-cell memory formation after mild COVID-19. TCRdb passed the 5' RACE reads through MiXCR, listing each CDR3 protein once. The data hold some 70,000 distinct CDR3 sequences, with around 17% observed a single time. Sequencing input: PBMCs or a T cell subset sorted from them (not recorded which). Receptors were obtained from an adult woman who had mild COVID-19 (a few samples of this study predate the infection). Cell type and time point are not known.

This clonotype was counted a few times. The chain combines TRBV12-3 or TRBV12-4 with TRBJ2-2, with no clear D. The CDR3 sequence is 12 residues long. The V and J ends lost 5 bases and 6 bases respectively, with 7 bases between them. The CDR3 nucleotides are TGTGCCAGCAGTGCACCGGCCGGGGAGCTGTTTTTT. Protein sequence: CASSAPAGELFF.

This clonotype was observed a few times. CDR3 bases: TGTGCCAGCAGTGAACTAATGACTAGCGGGCCCGGGGAGCTGTTTTTT. Its translation is CASSELMTSGPGELFF. The chain is built from TRBV28 and TRBJ2-2, with 10 nucleotides matching TRBD2. The germline V gene has CDR1 MDHEN and CDR2 SYDVKM. CDR3 length equals 16 residues. The trim removed 5 bases at V and 6 bases at J, leaving 9 bases unmatched.

This chain connects TRBV9 to TRBJ1-5, with D possibly TRBD1 on 5 matching bases. The CDR3 spans 13 residues. Germline V gives CDR1 SGDLS, CDR2 YYNGEE. V was clipped by 6 bases and J by 2 bases, with 9 bases between them. CDR3 residues: CASNEGGNQPQHF. The CDR3 nucleotides read TGTGCCAGCAATGAAGGGGGCAATCAGCCCCAGCATTTT.

The rearrangement links TRBV7-9 to TRBJ2-5; 15 bases agree with TRBD2. The V gene end was trimmed by 3 bases and the J gene end by 2 bases; junction bases not matched to a gene: 7. There are 18 residues in the CDR3. Germline V lookup: CDR1 SEHNR, CDR2 FQNEAQ (reference sequence). DNA for the CDR3: TGTGCCAGCAGCTTTGGCGGGACTAGCGGGGGGCCTCAAGAGACCCAGTACTTC. Translating gives CASSFGGTSGGPQETQYF.

This clonotype has more than one count but fewer than ten. The chain couples TRBV7-6 to TRBJ2-7; D is unclear. Germline V CDR1 and CDR2: SGHVS, FNYEAQ. The CDR3 has 15 amino acids. V gave up 2 bases and J gave up 3 bases, with 14 bases separating them. The CDR3 loop is CASSLKSELLYEQYF. The CDR3 bases are TGTGCCAGCAGCTTAAAATCGGAGCTACTCTACGAGCAGTACTTC.

The chain is built from TRBV11-2 and TRBJ2-3; D is undetermined. The length of the CDR3 is 15 residues. Germline V gene data show CDR1 as SGHAT and CDR2 as FQNNGV. Trimming left V 4 bases short and J 2 bases short, with 13 bases between. In DNA form, the CDR3 reads TGTGCCAGCAGCTCATTCCCAAGGGACACAGATACGCAGTATTTT. Translation gives CASSSFPRDTDTQYF. Together with reference TRBV11-2 and TRBJ2-3, the CDR3 gives the full variable domain: EAGVAQSPRYKIIEKRQSVAFWCNPISGHATLYWYQQILGQGPKLLIQFQNNGVVDDSQLPKDRFSAERLKGVDSTLKIQPAKLEDSAVYLCASSSFPRDTDTQYFGPGTRLTVL.

The V call is TRBV4-3, the J call TRBJ2-7; weak D call: TRBD2 (6 bases). This CDR3 region has 15 residues. The V end was cut by 3 bases, the J end by 3 bases, with 15 bases between. Germline CDR1 and CDR2: LGHNA and YSLEER. The CDR3 loop is CASSHYDGTFYEQYF. The CDR3 DNA sequence: TGCGCCAGCAGCCATTACGACGGGACTTTCTACGAGCAGTACTTC.

This clonotype was observed a few times. The chain links TRBV21-1 to TRBJ2-4; the table's D call, TRBD1, has no DNA check behind it. TRBV21-1 is a pseudogene. The CDR3 consists of 15 residues. The CDR3 nucleotides are TGTGCCAGCAGCAAAGGTCGGGGACGGGGAAACATTCAGTACTTC. This sequence encodes CASSKGRGRGNIQYF.

The gene calls are TRBV12-3 or TRBV12-4 and TRBJ2-7; D unclear. The CDR3 spans 11 residues. The V end was cut by 8 bases, the J end by 0 bases, with 5 bases between. As DNA, the CDR3 is TGTGCCAGCGCTGTCTCCTACGAGCAGTACTTC. Translating it yields CASAVSYEQYF.

This clonotype has only a few counts. The CDR3 is CATSRDNADQPQHF. The CDR3 nucleotides are TGTGCCACCAGCAGAGATAACGCGGATCAGCCCCAGCATTTT. The chain is built from TRBV15 and TRBJ1-5; the D is unclear. Germline V CDR1 and CDR2: LNHNV, YYDKDF (reference sequence). This CDR3 contains 14 residues. The ends were cut back, 0 bases at V and 5 bases at J, with 8 bases in the middle.

This chain's CDR3 is CASSYARDRDSYEQYF. CDR3 bases: TGCGCCAGCAGCTACGCTCGGGACAGGGACTCCTACGAGCAGTACTTC. The chain combines TRBV5-1 with TRBJ2-7, with 9 bases matching TRBD1. The germline V gene encodes CDR1 SGHRS and CDR2 YFSETQ. The ends lost 3 bases at V and 0 bases at J; junction bases unmatched: 7. There are 16 residues in the CDR3.

The chain combines TRBV27 with TRBJ2-5; TRBD2 aligns across 8 bases. Per germline, CDR1 MNHEY and CDR2 SMNVEV (reference sequence). Unmatched junction bases numbered 13, after V lost 6 bases and J lost 4 bases. CDR3 size: 16 residues. The CDR3 sequence: CASSPILGGEGETQYF. As DNA, the CDR3 is TGTGCCAGCAGCCCCATCCTCGGGGGGGAGGGAGAGACCCAGTACTTC.

Ten or more counts support this clonotype. V usage is TRBV6-2 or TRBV6-3 and J usage is TRBJ2-5, with a weak D call TRBD1 (5 bases). CDR3 length: 13 residues. V dropped 6 bases and J dropped 2 bases, with 10 bases sitting between them. Germline V lookup: CDR1 MNHEY, CDR2 SVGEGT. CDR3 sequence (DNA): TGTGCCAGCAGGACAGACGGGCAAGAGACCCAGTACTTC. It codes for CASRTDGQETQYF.

This clonotype was detected only a few times. The genes are TRBV4-1 and TRBJ2-1, with D maybe TRBD1 (6 bases). V was pared by 6 bases and J by 6 bases, with 18 bases between. CDR3 length equals 15 residues. The germline gives CDR1 MGHRA, CDR2 YSYEKL. The DNA for the CDR3 is TGCGCCAGCAGTCCGAGGGCAGGGGCCTTCAATGAGCAGTTCTTC. It translates to CASSPRAGAFNEQFF.

This clonotype was seen more than once but under ten times. This chain joins TRBV5-1 and TRBJ1-1; D is ambiguous. Germline lookup yields CDR1 SGHRS and CDR2 YFSETQ. Trimming removed 2 bases at V and 5 bases at J, with 7 bases between. This CDR3 contains 12 residues. The CDR3 DNA sequence: TGCGCCAGCAGCTTTACCGAGACTGAAGCTTTCTTT. Translation: CASSFTETEAFF.

The chain has TRBV9 and TRBJ2-2, with D possibly being TRBD2 (6 bases). The V gene lost 0 bases and the J gene lost 4 bases, with 10 bases spanning the gap. CDR1 and CDR2 from the germline V gene are SGDLS and YYNGEE. CDR3 length equals 15 residues. The CDR3 bases are TGTGCCAGCAGCGTAGATGTGACTAGCACCGGGGAGCTGTTTTTT. Translation gives CASSVDVTSTGELFF. The variable domain in full, with the rest retrieved from reference TRBV9 and TRBJ2-2, is DSGVTQTPKHLITATGQRVTLRCSPRSGDLSVYWYQQSLDQGLQFLIQYYNGEERAKGNILERFSAQQFPDLHSELNLSSLELGDSALYFCASSVDVTSTGELFFGEGSRLTVL.

This clonotype was seen once. The chain carries TRBV27 and TRBJ1-2; TRBD1 aligns across 9 bases. Germline values: CDR1 MNHEY, CDR2 SMNVEV (reference sequence). V dropped 6 bases and J dropped 7; count of bases not matched to a gene: 3. The length of the CDR3 is 12 residues. The CDR3 reads CASSTGGSGYTF. As DNA, the CDR3 is TGTGCCAGCAGCACAGGGGGCAGTGGCTACACCTTC.